One TCR beta chain is described in this entry. Its target is not known. Unmatched junction bases numbered 15, after V lost 4 bases and J lost 0 bases. The length of the CDR3 is 19 residues. Germline V lookup: CDR1 SGHDT, CDR2 YYEEEE. In the PCR, 60 Vbeta and 13 Jbeta primers were used. Measured with immunoSEQ multiplex PCR; TCRdb has only the in-frame clones, and not every one. The sample has around 100,000 clones; about 80% are singletons. The sample originates from a study of cytomegalovirus exposure and HLA in healthy donors. Notes on the study in general: Later on, an analysis tied some 17,000 TCR beta sequences to HLA alleles at 0.05 false discovery rate. Analyses of presence/absence relied on an assumption of roughly uniform sequencing depth across donors.

This chain links TRBV5-6 with TRBJ2-2, with 7 positions matching TRBD2. The specimen sequenced was PBMCs. The source of this sequence is a woman between 35 and 50 years old in good health and CMV-seronegative. The CDR3 bases are TGTGCCAGCAGCCAAGGGGCAGGGAGGGTAGGCGCGAACACCGGGGAGCTGTTTTTT. This gives the protein CASSQGAGRVGANTGELFF.